These T cell receptor beta chains were read from a single sample in a study of monozygotic twins with inflammatory bowel disease. TCRdb derives one entry per CDR3 protein from the 5' RACE reads, leaving out DNA. Recorded for this sample: approximately 330,000 distinct CDR3 sequences. The sequenced sample consisted of blood. The source of these receptors is a human donor with ulcerative colitis or Crohn's disease, or a healthy co-twin of an affected twin (not recorded which). Each CDR3 is given with its conserved first and last residue. Each record gives: V gene, J gene, CDR3 protein.

v_call: TRBV30
j_call: TRBJ2-7
cdr3_aa: CAWSSGSFQQYF

v_call: TRBV20-1
j_call: TRBJ1-5
cdr3_aa: CSARVGQGNQPQHF

v_call: TRBV5-1
j_call: TRBJ2-7
cdr3_aa: CASSLGLYGEQYF

v_call: TRBV5-1
j_call: TRBJ2-3
cdr3_aa: CASSLDVAGGPDTQYF

v_call: TRBV29-1
j_call: TRBJ2-3
cdr3_aa: CSVVLAGGDTQYF

v_call: TRBV3-1
j_call: TRBJ2-5
cdr3_aa: CASSPTGPQETQYF

v_call: TRBV7-9
j_call: TRBJ1-6
cdr3_aa: CASSSGQWNGSPLHF

v_call: TRBV20-1
j_call: TRBJ2-3
cdr3_aa: CSARDPSVDPTDTQYF

v_call: TRBV20-1
j_call: TRBJ2-1
cdr3_aa: CSARDRDEDGEQFF

v_call: TRBV3-1
j_call: TRBJ2-1
cdr3_aa: CASSQDLRLADEQFF

v_call: TRBV5-4
j_call: TRBJ2-1
cdr3_aa: CASSLWNRDNEQFF

v_call: TRBV4-1
j_call: TRBJ2-5
cdr3_aa: CASSQRLGRLWETQYF

v_call: TRBV4-2
j_call: TRBJ1-4
cdr3_aa: CASSNEIPKLFF

v_call: TRBV5-1
j_call: TRBJ2-5
cdr3_aa: CASSLLAGQETQYF

v_call: TRBV20-1
j_call: TRBJ2-1
cdr3_aa: CSAGTGSRDNEQFF

v_call: TRBV23-1
j_call: TRBJ2-7
cdr3_aa: CATLKYYEQYF

v_call: TRBV5-1
j_call: TRBJ2-1
cdr3_aa: CASSFGESYNEQFF

v_call: TRBV5-1
j_call: TRBJ2-3
cdr3_aa: CASSSEPSATDTQYF

v_call: TRBV5-1
j_call: TRBJ2-1
cdr3_aa: CASQPPRGTSIDEQFF

v_call: TRBV7-2
j_call: TRBJ1-1
cdr3_aa: CASSLVWGGTEAFF

v_call: TRBV5-1
j_call: TRBJ2-5
cdr3_aa: CASRVTSEWTQYF

v_call: TRBV2
j_call: TRBJ2-7
cdr3_aa: CASRRDRASYEQYF

v_call: TRBV6-2/TRBV6-3
j_call: TRBJ2-2
cdr3_aa: CASSKSRVPGELFF

v_call: TRBV2
j_call: TRBJ2-7
cdr3_aa: CASSVIMGYEQYF

v_call: TRBV7-2
j_call: TRBJ2-5
cdr3_aa: CASSLTGLQETQYF

v_call: TRBV11-2
j_call: TRBJ2-2
cdr3_aa: CASSPIADTGELFF

v_call: TRBV30
j_call: TRBJ2-3
cdr3_aa: CAWLGVRHDMQYF

v_call: TRBV24-1
j_call: TRBJ2-3
cdr3_aa: CATSDLGSRGSNTQYF

v_call: TRBV20-1
j_call: TRBJ2-3
cdr3_aa: CSARVYSADTQYF

v_call: TRBV28
j_call: TRBJ2-7
cdr3_aa: CASTGDSYEQYF

v_call: TRBV4-1
j_call: TRBJ2-5
cdr3_aa: CASSQGGSRFRETQYF

v_call: TRBV12-3/TRBV12-4
j_call: TRBJ1-1
cdr3_aa: CASRRQSSTEAFF

v_call: TRBV5-1
j_call: TRBJ2-1
cdr3_aa: CASSLMEMDEQFF

v_call: TRBV15
j_call: TRBJ2-3
cdr3_aa: CATSRGGTRTDTQYF

v_call: TRBV4-1
j_call: TRBJ1-4
cdr3_aa: CASSQGSRVSANEKLFF

v_call: TRBV11-2
j_call: TRBJ2-3
cdr3_aa: CASSSLGPTDTQYF

v_call: TRBV4-1
j_call: TRBJ2-5
cdr3_aa: CASSQGAGPPETQYF

v_call: TRBV7-8
j_call: TRBJ1-4
cdr3_aa: CASSSQEYRGGEKLFF

v_call: TRBV20-1
j_call: TRBJ2-7
cdr3_aa: CSARQNVNRDGLYEQYF

v_call: TRBV10-3
j_call: TRBJ2-2
cdr3_aa: CAISRGRNTGELFF

v_call: TRBV7-2
j_call: TRBJ1-2
cdr3_aa: CASSLSRADGYTF

v_call: TRBV6-1
j_call: TRBJ2-3
cdr3_aa: CASTASRPITGDTQYF

v_call: TRBV7-6
j_call: TRBJ2-1
cdr3_aa: CASSLGTYNEQFF

v_call: TRBV7-2
j_call: TRBJ2-1
cdr3_aa: CASSLDGGNYNEQFF

v_call: TRBV20-1
j_call: TRBJ2-1
cdr3_aa: CSAKPLAGGPFEQFF